This T cell receptor beta chain came from a study of regulatory T cells in long-lasting Graves disease. This clonotype was picked up many times. Arm-PCR of CDR3 regions and iRepertoire HTBI primers were used to build TCR beta libraries. Via MiXCR, TCRdb re-called the multiplex PCR reads, giving one row per CDR3 protein. The data hold about 210,000 distinct CDR3 sequences, with around a fifth observed a single time. Time point indicated: newly diagnosed GD, antithyroid drugs for less than 3 months. PBMC RNA served as the TCR library source. This CDR3 contains 13 residues. V dropped 6 bases and J dropped 12; count of bases not matched to a gene: 14. These same data were also listed under a study on T cells in Graves' hyperthyroidism and ophthalmopathy.

The chain carries TRBV12-3 or TRBV12-4 and TRBJ2-7; TRBD1 agrees at 7 bases. Material: peripheral blood mononuclear cells (PBMCs), obtained at new diagnosis, from a patient treated with antithyroid drugs. This sequence was found in a woman in her 30s with Graves disease. CDR3 region: CASSQGTALHRYF. The CDR3 nucleotides read TGTGCCAGCAGCCAAGGGACAGCCTTACATCGGTACTTC.